This TCR beta chain was identified in a study of T cells after somatic rescue of genetic block. TCRdb's copy holds only in-frame clones and misses some; the assay was immunoSEQ multiplex PCR. The sample has roughly 65,000 clones, 85% to 95% seen once. The CDR3 loop spans 13 amino acids. Germline lookup yields CDR1 SGHRS and CDR2 YFSETQ. Trimming stripped 3 bases from V and 3 bases from J, with 10 bases between. The J gene is TRBJ2-7, the V gene TRBV5-1; the D is unclear. The source is a man in his forties or fifties. Sequencing was carried out using peripheral blood mononuclear cells (PBMCs). The CDR3 coding sequence is TGCGCCAGCAGCTCGCAGAAAAACTACGAGCAGTACTTC. The encoded protein is CASSSQKNYEQYF.